This T cell receptor beta chain was captured by sequencing in a study of graft-versus-host responses after intestinal transplantation. Study results and caveats: GvH clones were found in recipient marrow; some appeared first in ileum or blood.

Comments on this clone: Its antigen remains unidentified.

Method: immunoSEQ multiplex PCR; TCRdb's copy keeps in-frame clones and lacks some. The sample records more than 100,000 clones, roughly 95% being singletons. There are 14 residues in the CDR3. The V end was cut by 5 bases, the J end by 4 bases, with 15 bases between. CDR1 and CDR2 from the germline V gene are LNHDA and SQIVND (reference sequence). The chain employs TRBV19 and TRBJ2-7; maybe TRBD2 (6 bases). The receptor was isolated from a human donor who received an intestinal transplant. The material was unstimulated CD8+ T cells sorted from spleen or lymph node cells, obtained before intestinal transplant. Here the CDR3 DNA reads TGTGCCAGTAGTCCGGGGACCAGCGGGTACGAGCAGTACTTC. Amino acid sequence: CASSPGTSGYEQYF. Looking up the rest from reference TRBV19 and TRBJ2-7 gives the full variable domain: DGGITQSPKYLFRKEGQNVTLSCEQNLNHDAMYWYRQDPGQGLRLIYYSQIVNDFQKGDIAEGYSVSREKKESFPLTVTSAQKNPTAFYLCASSPGTSGYEQYFGPGTRLTVT.